These 18 T cell receptor beta chains originate from one sample sequenced in a study of T cell repertoires in cytomegalovirus infection. Their cognate antigens are unknown. TCRdb independently ran MiXCR on the reads; one entry per CDR3 protein. Here the sample spans about 770,000 distinct CDR3 sequences, about 28% being singletons. The specimen comprised cultured CD8+ T cells from PBMCs, sampled from culture after CMV antigen stimulation. Every receptor here comes from a human donor in good health (CMV status not recorded). Some clones in this sample may be carry-over from other donors' samples.

The chain has TRBV10-2 and TRBJ1-2; D not certain. The CDR3 has 15 residues. Germline V gene data show CDR1 as WSHSY and CDR2 as SAAADI. V was shortened by 1 base and J by 4 bases, with 13 bases between the two germline ends. The CDR3 nucleotides are TGCGCCAGCAGTGAGTTCCGGGGTTCTGCCTATGGCTACACCTTC. It codes for CASSEFRGSAYGYTF.

The J gene is TRBJ1-2, the V gene TRBV13; possibly TRBD1 for D (6 bases). This CDR3 contains 13 residues. In germline, CDR1 is PRHDT, CDR2 FYEKMQ (reference sequence). Trimming pared 6 bases from V and 7 bases from J, leaving 15 bases between. CDR3 nucleotides: TGTGCCAGCAGGAATCCAACAGGGCTTGGCTACACCTTC. Amino acids: CASRNPTGLGYTF. Variable domain in full (rest from reference TRBV13 and TRBJ1-2): AAGVIQSPRHLIKEKRETATLKCYPIPRHDTVYWYQQGPGQDPQFLISFYEKMQSDKGSIPDRFSAQQFSDYHSELNMSSLELGDSALYFCASRNPTGLGYTFGSGTRLTVV.

A note on this clonotype: A much larger clone differs from this one at a single base, so this may be a read error. J is TRBJ1-5 and V is TRBV7-2; 9 bases line up with TRBD1. The V gene's germline CDR1 is SGHTA and CDR2 FQGNSA. The CDR3 has 18 residues. The DNA of the CDR3 is TGTGCCGGCAGCGAACCCCGGGACAGGGACCTCCCCAATCAGCCCCAGCATTTT. This sequence encodes CAGSEPRDRDLPNQPQHF.

This clonotype was seen a few times. V gene TRBV7-6 combines with J gene TRBJ2-1; D perhaps matches TRBD2 (5 bases). CDR1 SGHVS and CDR2 FNYEAQ come from the germline V gene. Trimming took off 0 bases at V and 8 bases at J, with 11 bases between the two ends. There are 14 residues in the CDR3. The CDR3 sequence is CASSLAVIGDEQFF. As DNA, the CDR3 is TGTGCCAGCAGCTTAGCTGTGATCGGGGATGAGCAGTTCTTC.

The CDR3 sequence: CASSHLPLPGQDLYNEQFF. The CDR3 coding sequence is TGTGCCAGCAGCCATCTCCCTTTACCGGGACAAGACCTGTACAATGAGCAGTTCTTC. This sequence joins TRBV6-1 and TRBJ2-1, with D possibly being TRBD1 (6 bases). Trimming left V 6 bases short and J 4 bases short, with 28 bases between. The CDR3 is 19 residues long. CDR1 and CDR2 from the germline V gene are MNHNS and SASEGT.

The chain joins TRBV6-6 to TRBJ2-7, with D perhaps TRBD2 (6 bases). The CDR3 contains 17 residues. Germline V gene sequence: CDR1 MNHNY, CDR2 SVGAGI (reference sequence). The CDR3 loop is CASSSGLLGGLGYGQYV. The CDR3 DNA follows: TGTGCCAGCAGTTCGGGACTCCTGGGGGGACTTGGGTACGGGCAGTACGTC.

V gene TRBV27 combines with J gene TRBJ1-5; D is undetermined. The V gene's germline CDR1 is MNHEY and CDR2 SMNVEV (reference sequence). The CDR3 length is 12 residues. The V end lost 6 bases, the J end lost 7 bases, and 10 bases lay between the germline ends. DNA of the CDR3: TGTGCCAGCAGCCCAACGGCGCAGCCCCAGCATTTT. It codes for CASSPTAQPQHF.

This clonotype was seen ten or more times. CDR3: CASRDTSLGRGEAFF. CDR3 coding DNA: TGTGCCAGCCGAGATACTTCCCTGGGTAGAGGTGAAGCTTTCTTT. The V gene is TRBV7-9, the J gene TRBJ1-1; the D is unclear. Trimming cost V 8 bases and J 7 bases, with 23 bases left between them. Germline CDR1 SEHNR, CDR2 FQNEAQ (reference sequence). The CDR3 has 15 residues. Complete variable domain (other parts from reference TRBV7-9 and TRBJ1-1): DTGVSQNPRHKITKRGQNVTFRCDPISEHNRLYWYRQTLGQGPEFLTYFQNEAQLEKSRLLSDRFSAERPKGSFSTLEIQRTEQGDSAMYLCASRDTSLGRGEAFFGQGTRLTVV.

The table lists this clonotype with a few counts. The V gene is TRBV7-3, the J gene TRBJ1-1; no definite D call. Between the trimmed V and J ends, which lost 5 bases and 4 bases, there was a span of 14 bases. Germline loops: CDR1 SGHTA, CDR2 FQGTGA. CDR3 length equals 14 residues. The CDR3 is CASSLAGAGTEAFF. DNA for the CDR3: TGTGCCAGCAGCCTCGCGGGAGCGGGCACTGAAGCTTTCTTT.

The rearrangement joins TRBV27 to TRBJ1-1; 10 bases are a match to TRBD1. Germline CDR1 MNHEY, CDR2 SMNVEV (reference sequence). CDR3 length: 14 residues. V shed 5 bases and J 4 bases; nucleotides not matched to a gene: 4. CDR3 in amino acids: CASSMGTGATEAFF. In DNA, the CDR3 is TGTGCCAGCAGTATGGGGACAGGGGCCACTGAAGCTTTCTTT.

Points on this clonotype: An end of the junction does not agree with germline; a read error may underlie this. The chain carries TRBV7-6 and TRBJ1-1, with D perhaps matching TRBD1 (6 bases). Germline lookup yields CDR1 SGHVS and CDR2 FNYEAQ. The CDR3 has 17 amino acids. Written as DNA, the CDR3 is TGTGCCAGCAGCCCAGCGGGGGGACACATCATGAACACTCAAGCTTTCTTT. Residues: CASSPAGGHIMNTQAFF.

The chain links TRBV14 to TRBJ2-3, with D perhaps being TRBD1 or TRBD2 (5 bases each). CDR3 length equals 17 residues. The germline V gene has CDR1 SGHDN and CDR2 FVKESK. Trimming removed 0 bases from V and 0 bases from J, with 13 bases in between. The CDR3 region is CASSQDHVRGSTDTQYF. The CDR3 nucleotides read TGTGCCAGCAGCCAAGATCATGTGAGGGGTAGCACAGATACGCAGTATTTT. Together with reference TRBV14 and TRBJ2-3, the CDR3 gives the full variable domain: EAGVTQFPSHSVIEKGQTVTLRCDPISGHDNLYWYRRVMGKEIKFLLHFVKESKQDESGMPNNRFLAERTGGTYSTLKVQPAELEDSGVYFCASSQDHVRGSTDTQYFGPGTRLTVL.

In DNA form, the CDR3 reads TGCAGCGTTGAAGATCTCGGCGGAAGCACAGATACGCAGTATTTT. This translates into CSVEDLGGSTDTQYF. The chain is built from TRBV29-1 and TRBJ2-3, with D unclear. This CDR3 contains 15 residues. From germline, CDR1 is SQVTM and CDR2 ANQGSEA. V lost 0 bases, J lost 0 bases, and 10 bases lay in between.

A few counts support this clonotype. V gene TRBV5-5 combines with J gene TRBJ2-3, with D hard to call. V was shortened by 1 base and J by 2 bases, with 11 bases between the two germline ends. From germline, CDR1 is SGHKS and CDR2 YYEKEE (reference sequence). There are 15 residues in the CDR3. CDR3 amino acids: CASSLFVDNTDTQYF. The CDR3 DNA is TGTGCCAGCAGCTTGTTTGTAGATAACACAGATACGCAGTATTTT.

This clonotype came up many times. This chain joins TRBV7-2 and TRBJ1-6, with D possibly matching TRBD1 (5 bases). CDR1 is SGHTA, CDR2 FQGNSA, per germline. Trimming cost V 4 bases and J 4 bases, with 17 bases left between them. This CDR3 comprises 17 residues. The CDR3 region has the DNA TGTGCCAGCAGCTCGACAGTCATTGTCGCTTATAATTCACCCCTCCACTTT. As protein: CASSSTVIVAYNSPLHF.

The CDR3 DNA sequence: TGTGCCAGCAGCGTGACACTATACAATGAGCAGTTCTTC. Protein sequence: CASSVTLYNEQFF. The chain carries TRBV9 and TRBJ2-1; D is ambiguous. This CDR3 contains 13 residues. From germline, CDR1 is SGDLS and CDR2 YYNGEE. V was trimmed by 2 bases and J by 4 bases, leaving 7 bases between them.

V usage is TRBV10-3 and J usage is TRBJ2-3; 10 bases are shared with TRBD2. Trimming removed 11 bases from V and 2 bases from J; junction bases left unmatched: 7. CDR3 length: 14 residues. CDR1 is ENHRY and CDR2 is SYGVKD in the germline V gene. CDR3 sequence: CAHSGTSDTDTQYF. CDR3 sequence (DNA): TGTGCCCACTCCGGGACTAGCGACACAGATACGCAGTATTTT.

This clonotype has a handful of counts. This rearrangement joins TRBV27 to TRBJ2-1; D might be TRBD1 (6 bases). V lost 2 bases, J lost 3 bases, and 8 bases lay in between. CDR1 MNHEY and CDR2 SMNVEV come from the germline V gene (reference sequence). This CDR3 is 14 amino acids long. CDR3 DNA: TGTGCCAGCAGTTTAGGGGACATCTACAATGAGCAGTTCTTC. As protein: CASSLGDIYNEQFF.